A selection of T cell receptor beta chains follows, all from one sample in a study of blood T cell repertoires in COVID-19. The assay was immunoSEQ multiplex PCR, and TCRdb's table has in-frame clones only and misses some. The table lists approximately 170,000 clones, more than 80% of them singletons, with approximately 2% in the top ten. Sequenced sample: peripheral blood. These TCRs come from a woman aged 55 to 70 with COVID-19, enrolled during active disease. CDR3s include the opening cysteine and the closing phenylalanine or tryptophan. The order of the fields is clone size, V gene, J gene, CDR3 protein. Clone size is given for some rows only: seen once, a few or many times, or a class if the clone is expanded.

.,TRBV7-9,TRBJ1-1,CASSLVRQPEAFF
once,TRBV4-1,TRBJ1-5,CASSQGLGIEGAAQHF
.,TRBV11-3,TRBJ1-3,CASSSGLSGNTIYF
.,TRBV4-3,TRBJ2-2,CASSQAPVGTDLTGELFF
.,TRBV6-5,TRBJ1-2,CASSRTPNYGYTF
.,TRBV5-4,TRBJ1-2,CASSPDRAGGYTF
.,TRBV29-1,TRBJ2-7,CSALGQSSYEQYF
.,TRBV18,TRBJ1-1,CASSPPVRTGNTEAFF
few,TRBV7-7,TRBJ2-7,CASSFGQGQGYEQYF
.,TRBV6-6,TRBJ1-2,CASAGNYGYTF
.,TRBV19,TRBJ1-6,CASSERQGWISPLHF
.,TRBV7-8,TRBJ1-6,CASSLARQDNSPLHF
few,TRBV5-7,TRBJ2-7,CASSLIRIHKGAYYEQYF
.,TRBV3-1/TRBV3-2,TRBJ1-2,CASSPDRFVHNYGYTF
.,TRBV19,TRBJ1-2,CASSPGREGYGYTF
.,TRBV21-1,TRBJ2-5,CASSKAWDRGLPEETQYF
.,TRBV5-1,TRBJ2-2,CASSPGGYTGELFF
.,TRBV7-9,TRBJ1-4,CASSLGDRENEKLFF
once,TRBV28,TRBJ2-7,CASSYWRRYEQYF
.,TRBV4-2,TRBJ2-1,CASSVSSGGSYNEQFF
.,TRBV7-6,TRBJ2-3,CASSLAGLAGPTLTDTQYF
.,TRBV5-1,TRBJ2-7,CASSLEQSYEQYF
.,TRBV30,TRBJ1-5,CAWSVGDLNQPQHF
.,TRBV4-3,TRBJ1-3,CASSQDLGPGNTIYF
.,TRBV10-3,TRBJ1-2,CAISDQTGTRF
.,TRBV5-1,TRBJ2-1,CASSLTDPSHNEQFF
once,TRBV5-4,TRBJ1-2,CASSSPTGLGYGYTF
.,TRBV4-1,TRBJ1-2,CASSPTQGSIYGYTF
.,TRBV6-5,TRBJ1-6,CASSTGDSPLHF
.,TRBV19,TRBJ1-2,CASSRGQGYGYTF
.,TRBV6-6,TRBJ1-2,CASSSPGEHGYTF
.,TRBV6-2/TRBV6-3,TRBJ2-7,CASSTPSLAGVSYEQYF
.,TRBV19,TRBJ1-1,CASSIGTEAFF
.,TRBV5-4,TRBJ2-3,CASRNSGGPTDTQYF
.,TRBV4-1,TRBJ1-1,CASSQGQNTEAFF
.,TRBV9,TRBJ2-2,CASSVVGRGGLTGELFF
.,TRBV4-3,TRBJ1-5,CASSQDSYSNQPQHF
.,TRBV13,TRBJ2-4,CASSLTPGKAGEAAKNIQYF
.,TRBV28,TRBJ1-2,CASSFTVLNLKKPYGYTF
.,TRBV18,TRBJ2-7,CASSQGPISYEQYF
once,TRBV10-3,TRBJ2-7,CAISESGGRDSKYF
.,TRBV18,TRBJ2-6,CASSRSTSGANVLTF
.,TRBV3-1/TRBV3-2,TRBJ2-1,CASSRIRTENEQFF
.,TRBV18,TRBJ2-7,CASSPPGGILTHEQYF
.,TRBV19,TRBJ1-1,CASSNSGEGRTEAFF